These 27 T cell receptor beta chains originate from one sample sequenced in a study of vaccination and CD4 T cells after COVID-19. Their specific antigens are unknown. With the Oncomine TCR Beta short-read assay, DNA from cultured CD4+ T cells was sequenced. Each CDR3 protein gets one entry after TCRdb re-called the PCR reads with MiXCR. The sample carries about 17,000 distinct CDR3 sequences, approximately 60% recorded once. This sample's treatment: roughly ten-day PBMC culture with coronavirus spike peptide pools or control peptides (ViraFEST assay). Source material: CD4+ T cells from blood, cultured in vitro. The receptors come from a human donor who had recovered from COVID-19.

The CDR3 spells CSAKTGERSEAFF. CDR3 bases: TGCAGCGCCAAGACAGGGGAGCGCAGTGAAGCTTTCTTT. The chain has TRBV29-1 and TRBJ1-1, with 8 nucleotides matching TRBD1. Per the germline V gene, CDR1 is SQVTM and CDR2 is ANQGSEA. The J segment lost 7 bases and the V segment lost 7 bases, leaving 11 bases of the junction unmatched. CDR3 size: 13 residues.

This chain joins TRBV30 and TRBJ2-5; 12 positions agree with TRBD2. CDR1 is GTSNPN, CDR2 SVGIG, per germline (reference sequence). The CDR3 is 16 amino acids. Germline trimming cut 3 bases from V and 1 base from J; bases unmatched to any gene: 6. CDR3 residues: CAWSEGLAGFQETQYF. CDR3 sequence (DNA): TGTGCCTGGAGCGAGGGACTAGCGGGTTTCCAAGAGACCCAGTACTTC.

The chain has TRBV7-9 and TRBJ1-1, with 7 bases fitting TRBD1. The V gene end was trimmed by 3 bases and the J gene end by 11 bases; junction bases not matched to a gene: 9. The CDR3 length is 13 residues. Germline V gene sequence: CDR1 SEHNR, CDR2 FQNEAQ (reference sequence). The CDR3 sequence: CASSLEMEGAAFF. The CDR3 region has the DNA TGTGCCAGCAGCTTGGAAATGGAGGGGGCGGCTTTCTTT.

This chain links TRBV20-1 with TRBJ2-7; 10 bases are shared with TRBD2. The V gene's germline CDR1 is DFQATT and CDR2 SNEGSKA (reference sequence). V trimming: 6 bases; J trimming: 2 bases; junction bases outside the gene matches: 7. This CDR3 region has 14 residues. CDR3 DNA sequence: TGCAGTGCATTGACTAGCGGGCGAACCTACGAGCAGTACTTC. Translated, it gives CSALTSGRTYEQYF.

This clonotype occurred a few times. V usage is TRBV20-1 and J usage is TRBJ1-2, with 7 bases identical to TRBD1. V lost 2 bases and J lost 8; bases outside the gene matches: 11. The CDR3 contains 14 residues. Germline-derived CDR1 and CDR2 are DFQATT and SNEGSKA (reference sequence). CDR3 amino acids: CSARSYRGLEGYTF. CDR3 sequence (DNA): TGCAGTGCTAGATCCTACAGGGGATTAGAGGGCTACACCTTC.

J is TRBJ2-7 and V is TRBV15; D uncertain. The CDR3 runs to 16 residues. Germline values: CDR1 LNHNV, CDR2 YYDKDF (reference sequence). Trimming stripped 0 bases from V and 4 bases from J, with 16 bases between. The CDR3, as DNA: TGTGCCACCAGCAGAGATTTTGGGCTACCCCCATACGAGCAGTACTTC. This translates into CATSRDFGLPPYEQYF.

This clonotype was observed a handful of times. The chain couples TRBV7-8 to TRBJ1-6, with 7 bases identical to TRBD1. The junction had 6 bases not matched to a gene; V was cut back by 4 bases and J by 6 bases. CDR3 length: 15 residues. In germline, CDR1 is SGHVS, CDR2 FQNEAQ. CDR3 sequence reads: CASSSLNRGNSPLHF. The CDR3 coding sequence is TGTGCCAGCAGCTCCCTCAACAGGGGTAATTCACCCCTCCACTTT.

This clonotype was seen more than once but under ten times. The chain links TRBV27 to TRBJ1-1; D is perhaps TRBD1 (6 bases). Germline values: CDR1 MNHEY, CDR2 SMNVEV (reference sequence). V was clipped by 7 bases and J by 5 bases, with 20 bases between them. The CDR3 is made up of 15 amino acids. CDR3 sequence: CASTPFPGVRTEAFF. The CDR3 nucleotides are TGTGCCAGCACCCCCTTCCCAGGGGTACGGACTGAAGCTTTCTTT.

This chain links TRBV9 with TRBJ1-6, with TRBD1 identical over 7 bases. The J segment lost 9 bases and the V segment lost 3 bases, leaving 6 bases of the junction unmatched. Germline V gene sequence: CDR1 SGDLS, CDR2 YYNGEE. The CDR3 contains 14 residues. The CDR3 region is CASSGRQGGSPLHF. CDR3 DNA: TGTGCCAGCAGCGGACGACAGGGAGGTTCACCCCTCCACTTT.

This clonotype was seen a few times. V usage is TRBV20-1 and J usage is TRBJ1-6; the D is unclear. In germline, CDR1 is DFQATT, CDR2 SNEGSKA (reference sequence). The CDR3 runs 12 residues. The ends were cut back, 3 bases at V and 3 bases at J, with 3 bases in the middle. CDR3 coding DNA: TGCAGTGCTAGTAACTATAATTCACCCCTCCACTTT. This encodes CSASNYNSPLHF.

This chain connects TRBV6-1 to TRBJ1-2; no reliable D call. Germline CDR1 reads MNHNS; CDR2 reads SASEGT. The CDR3 has 11 amino acids. The CDR3 reads CAGTVNYGYTF. For the CDR3, the DNA is TGTGCGGGAACAGTCAACTATGGCTACACCTTC.

This clonotype has a single count. V gene TRBV10-3 combines with J gene TRBJ1-1; D is uncertain. Trimming removed 3 bases at V and 3 bases at J, with 14 bases between. The V gene's germline CDR1 is ENHRY and CDR2 SYGVKD. There are 15 residues in the CDR3. The CDR3 region has the DNA TGTGCCATCAGTGAACACGGGCTCGGGGACACTGAAGCTTTCTTT. This translates into CAISEHGLGDTEAFF.

Here the CDR3 DNA reads TGTGCCAGCAGGACGGGACTGGCGGCAGATACGCAGTATTTT. Translating gives CASRTGLAADTQYF. V usage is TRBV2 and J usage is TRBJ2-3; tentative D call: TRBD2 (6 bases). Germline V gives CDR1 SNHLY, CDR2 FYNNEI. The CDR3 length is 14 residues. Trimming pared 6 bases from V and 4 bases from J, leaving 14 bases between.

This clonotype was observed a handful of times. The rearrangement links TRBV6-1 to TRBJ1-1; tentative D call: TRBD1 (6 bases). CDR3 size: 13 residues. CDR1 is MNHNS, CDR2 SASEGT, per germline. Trimming removed 7 bases from V and 6 bases from J, with 15 bases in between. DNA of the CDR3: TGTGCCAGCACCTTACAGGGAGGGGCTGAAGCTTTCTTT. Encoded protein: CASTLQGGAEAFF.

The CDR3 sequence is CASSWGAGQGPHEQYF. The CDR3 coding sequence is TGTGCCAGCAGCTGGGGGGCGGGACAGGGGCCGCACGAGCAGTACTTC. The chain recombines TRBV7-9 with TRBJ2-7; TRBD1 matches at 10 bases. Germline CDR1 reads SEHNR; CDR2 reads FQNEAQ (reference sequence). J was trimmed by 5 bases and V by 4 bases; bases with no gene match: 11. CDR3 length: 16 amino acids.

The chain carries TRBV27 and TRBJ1-1; 7 positions match TRBD1. V was clipped by 2 bases and J by 2 bases; unmatched bases: 5. The CDR3 contains 15 residues. In germline, CDR1 is MNHEY, CDR2 SMNVEV (reference sequence). The CDR3, as DNA: TGTGCCAGCAGTTTAGTCGGGACAGTCAACACTGAAGCTTTCTTT. Its translation is CASSLVGTVNTEAFF.

This clonotype was seen a handful of times. The J gene is TRBJ1-2, the V gene TRBV24-1, with D perhaps TRBD1 (5 bases). Germline V lookup: CDR1 KGHDR, CDR2 SFDVKD. The CDR3 totals 15 residues. The V end lost 5 bases, the J end lost 2 bases, and 14 bases lay between the germline ends. CDR3 region: CATSGGPYINYGYTF. The CDR3 DNA follows: TGTGCCACCAGTGGGGGACCGTACATCAACTATGGCTACACCTTC.

J is TRBJ2-1 and V is TRBV6-2 or TRBV6-3; tentative D call: TRBD2 (6 bases). V was clipped by 6 bases and J by 6 bases, with 18 bases between them. The CDR3 runs to 15 residues. Germline CDR1 is MNHEY and CDR2 is SVGEGT. CDR3 bases: TGTGCCAGCAGCCCCATGGGAGGTTTCTTCAATGAGCAGTTCTTC. Its protein product is CASSPMGGFFNEQFF.

In its sample, this clonotype was seen a few times. This chain uses TRBV11-2 with TRBJ2-7, with a weak D call TRBD2 (7 bases). CDR3 length: 16 residues. Germline CDR1 reads SGHAT; CDR2 reads FQNNGV. V lost 4 bases and J 7 bases, leaving 23 bases between the germline ends. CDR3 amino acids: CASSSLMRRGGEEQYF. CDR3 nucleotide sequence: TGTGCCAGCAGCTCCCTTATGAGAAGGGGGGGTGAAGAGCAGTACTTC.

This chain uses TRBV7-9 with TRBJ1-1; D possibly corresponds to TRBD1 (5 bases). The CDR3 has 15 residues. The germline CDR1 and CDR2 sequences are SEHNR and FQNEAQ (reference sequence). Between the trimmed V and J ends, which lost 5 bases and 5 bases, there was a span of 18 bases. CDR3 loop: CASSQGSGRETEAFF. DNA for the CDR3: TGTGCCAGCAGCCAAGGATCAGGGCGGGAGACTGAAGCTTTCTTT.

The genes are TRBV27 and TRBJ2-2, with 10 bases that match TRBD1. CDR3 size: 19 residues. J lost 1 base, V lost 5 bases, and 13 bases had no gene match. Germline V gene data show CDR1 as MNHEY and CDR2 as SMNVEV (reference sequence). CDR3 in amino acids: CASSTLTYRDRGNTGELFF. The CDR3 DNA reads as TGTGCCAGCAGTACCCTCACATACCGGGACAGGGGGAACACCGGGGAGCTGTTTTTT.

V and J are TRBV7-9 and TRBJ1-1; D gene ambiguous. The CDR3 length is 17 residues. In germline, CDR1 is SEHNR, CDR2 FQNEAQ (reference sequence). The V end lost 1 base, the J end lost 1 base, and 16 bases lay between the germline ends. The CDR3 here is CASSLVLGTYGNTEAFF. CDR3 DNA sequence: TGTGCCAGCAGCTTAGTCTTGGGCACCTATGGGAACACTGAAGCTTTCTTT.

This clonotype was picked up a small number of times. The chain joins TRBV19 to TRBJ2-7; 10 bases are a match to TRBD1. CDR3 length: 16 residues. Germline V CDR1 and CDR2: LNHDA, SQIVND (reference sequence). V was clipped by 4 bases and J by 4 bases; unmatched bases: 10. The CDR3 DNA is TGTGCCAGTAGTAGGAGGGGAGGGGACAGGGGTTACGAGCAGTACTTC. It specifies CASSRRGGDRGYEQYF.

Comment on this clonotype: The junction shows a germline mismatch at one end, possibly a read error. The V and J genes are TRBV28 and TRBJ1-2; D might be TRBD1 (5 bases). This CDR3 is 12 amino acids long. CDR1 and CDR2 (germline): MDHEN, SYDVKM. The CDR3 protein is CASSSEGQAPHF. The CDR3 region has the DNA TGTGCCAGCAGTTCCGAGGGGCAGGCCCCTCACTTC.

The V and J genes are TRBV20-1 and TRBJ2-1, with D tentatively TRBD2 (6 bases). V was trimmed by 3 bases and J by 9 bases, leaving 24 bases between them. The CDR3 spans 16 residues. Per germline, CDR1 DFQATT and CDR2 SNEGSKA (reference sequence). CDR3 loop: CSARAASGVTWSEQFF. The CDR3 DNA sequence: TGCAGTGCTAGGGCGGCGTCGGGGGTTACCTGGAGTGAGCAGTTCTTC.

This chain connects TRBV5-6 to TRBJ1-2; TRBD1 agrees at 8 bases. CDR1 and CDR2 (germline): SGHDT, YYEEEE. The CDR3 runs 17 residues. The J segment lost 3 bases and the V segment lost 4 bases, leaving 14 bases of the junction unmatched. The CDR3 region is CASSQFQGAQSYYGYTF. The DNA of the CDR3 is TGTGCCAGCAGCCAATTTCAGGGGGCACAATCTTACTATGGCTACACCTTC. The full variable domain, rest sourced from reference TRBV5-6 and TRBJ1-2, is DAGVTQSPTHLIKTRGQQVTLRCSPKSGHDTVSWYQQALGQGPQFIFQYYEEEERQRGNFPDRFSGHQFPNYSSELNVNALLLGDSALYLCASSQFQGAQSYYGYTFGSGTRLTVV.

The chain carries TRBV27 and TRBJ1-2, with D uncertain. The length of the CDR3 is 15 residues. V was clipped by 5 bases and J by 0 bases, with 13 bases between them. Germline V lookup: CDR1 MNHEY, CDR2 SMNVEV (reference sequence). The CDR3 DNA follows: TGTGCCAGCAGTGTAACCTCAGAGGCTAACTATGGCTACACCTTC. Its translation: CASSVTSEANYGYTF.